This T cell receptor beta chain was observed in a study of blood T cells in healthy people across ages. This clonotype was picked up many times. Looked up from germline, CDR1 is DFQATT and CDR2 is SNEGSKA (reference sequence). Trimming removed 2 bases from V and 6 bases from J; junction bases left unmatched: 8. This CDR3 region has 15 residues. Then a second PCR, running roughly 7 to 11 cycles, was carried out with a sample-barcoded 5' primer and a J-beta primer mix. Using its own MiXCR run on the 5' RACE reads, TCRdb lists one record per CDR3 protein. The sample holds under 800,000 distinct CDR3 sequences, approximately 39% seen once.

Sample: blood. The genes are TRBV20-1 and TRBJ2-7, with 12 positions matching TRBD1. The sequence derives from a woman aged 55-75 years in good health. CDR3 in amino acids: CSARRPGQGATEQYF. The CDR3 DNA sequence: TGCAGTGCTAGACGACCGGGACAGGGGGCAACCGAGCAGTACTTC.